This T cell receptor beta chain came from a study of cytomegalovirus exposure and HLA in healthy donors. Study results and caveats: When analyzed later, a missense DCLRE1C variant was found to be linked to TCR beta V- and J-gene trimming.

Researchers ran the PCR with 60 Vbeta and 13 Jbeta primers. Sequenced by immunoSEQ multiplex PCR; TCRdb stores in-frame clones only, minus some. The sample consists of about 190,000 clones, 60% to 80% of them appearing once. V gave up 1 base and J gave up 3 bases, with 7 bases separating them. This CDR3 region has 13 residues. Germline V gives CDR1 SGHNT, CDR2 YENEEA. Details on this clone: Its antigen is unidentified.

The sequenced sample consisted of PBMCs. The V and J genes are TRBV11-3 and TRBJ2-7; D gene ambiguous. The clonotype originates from a woman aged 30 to 39 in good health and CMV-seropositive. CDR3 loop: CASSLGRHYEQYF. CDR3 bases: TGTGCCAGCAGCTTAGGCAGGCACTACGAGCAGTACTTC.